This T cell receptor (beta chain) was retrieved from a study of blood T cells in healthy people across ages. Alongside a J-beta primer mix, a sample-barcoded 5' primer served in a second PCR lasting about 7 to 12 cycles. TCRdb redid the calling of the 5' RACE reads with MiXCR, one entry per CDR3 protein. The table records fewer than 2 million distinct CDR3 sequences, 39% of them present only once. V lost 1 base and J 6 bases, leaving 13 bases between the germline ends. Germline V gene data show CDR1 as SGHRS and CDR2 as YFSETQ. The CDR3 is 15 residues long. The source is a human donor in good health. V usage is TRBV5-1 and J usage is TRBJ2-2, with D maybe TRBD2 (6 bases). Sequencing was carried out using blood. This chain's CDR3 is CASSLWRDGAGELFF. The DNA for the CDR3 is TGCGCCAGCAGCTTGTGGAGGGATGGGGCCGGGGAGCTGTTTTTT.